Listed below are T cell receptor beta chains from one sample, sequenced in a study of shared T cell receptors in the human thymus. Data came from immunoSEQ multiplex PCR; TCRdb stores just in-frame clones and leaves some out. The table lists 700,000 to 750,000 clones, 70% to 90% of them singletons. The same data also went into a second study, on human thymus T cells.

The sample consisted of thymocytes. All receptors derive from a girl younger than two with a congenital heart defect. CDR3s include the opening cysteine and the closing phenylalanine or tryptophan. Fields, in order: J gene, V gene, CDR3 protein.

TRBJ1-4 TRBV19 CASSIRAGEDEKLFF
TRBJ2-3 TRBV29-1 CSVDQVVDTQYF
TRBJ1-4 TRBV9 CASSARDRFGLGEKLFF
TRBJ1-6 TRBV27 CASSGPGQGSGSPLHF
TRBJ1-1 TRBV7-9 CASSLKDSKVNTEAFF
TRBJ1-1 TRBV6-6 CASSRGQSTEAFF
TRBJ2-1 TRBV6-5 CASSYSTRGQGDEQFF
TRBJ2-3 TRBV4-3 CASSGLAGRTDTQYF
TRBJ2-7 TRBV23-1 CASSHRLSPGKGSYEQYF
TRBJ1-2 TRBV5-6 CASSLGTRHYGYTF
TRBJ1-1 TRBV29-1 CSVVIAREYTEAFF
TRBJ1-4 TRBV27 CASSPQARGPANEKLFF
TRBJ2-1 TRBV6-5 CASSPDPGQGNEQFF
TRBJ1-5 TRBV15 CATSRAPDTGDYSNQPQHF
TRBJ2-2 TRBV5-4 CASSLPGRTGELFF
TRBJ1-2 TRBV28 CASSLTPWTGINYGYTF
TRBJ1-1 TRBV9 CASSPGATEAFF
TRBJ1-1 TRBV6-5 CASSGTTNTEAFF
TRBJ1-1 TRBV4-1 CASSQGDPERGCARDTEAFF
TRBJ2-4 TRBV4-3 CASSQDLSWGEYF
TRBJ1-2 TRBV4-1 CASSPPGSGYGYTF
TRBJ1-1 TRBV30 CAWSGRPRGENTEAFF
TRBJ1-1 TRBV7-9 CASSPDSSATEAFF
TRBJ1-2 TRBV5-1 CASSLAQGDDGYTF
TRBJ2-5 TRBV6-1 CASRSDRGKQETQYF
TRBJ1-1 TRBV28 CASSFRGANTEAFF
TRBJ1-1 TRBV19 CATEPGTGNTEAFF
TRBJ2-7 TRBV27 CASTSSGSPYEQYF
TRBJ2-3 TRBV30 CAWSARLAGGYTDTQYF
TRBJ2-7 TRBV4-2 CASSQYAMGQAYEQYF
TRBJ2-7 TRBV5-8 CASSPDRRAYEQYF
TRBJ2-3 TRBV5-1 CASSLLRADTQYF
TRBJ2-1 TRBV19 CASSAGQGVGDEQFF
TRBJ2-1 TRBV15 CATSRRQFGNEQFF
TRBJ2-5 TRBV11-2 CASSFREPETQYF
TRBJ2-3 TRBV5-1 CASSSKLGLAGRTDTQYF
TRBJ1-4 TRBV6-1 CASSEVQSPGDRLPNEKLFF
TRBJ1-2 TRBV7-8 CASSLWGHREGYGYTF
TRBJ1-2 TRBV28 CASSSSGPLSGGYTF
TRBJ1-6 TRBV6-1 CASRYDRVPNSPLHF
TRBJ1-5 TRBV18 CASSPKVLADRGYQPQHF
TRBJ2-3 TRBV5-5 CASSRRTSTDTQYF
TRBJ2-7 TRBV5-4 CASSLGVEGAPYEQYF
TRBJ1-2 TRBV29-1 CSAFRYRSSNYGYTF
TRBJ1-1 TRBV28 CASSLAGQNTEAFF
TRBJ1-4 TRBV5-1 CASSWGQVRHEKLFF
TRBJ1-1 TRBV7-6 CASRGANTEAFF
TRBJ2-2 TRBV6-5 CASSYAQRGFAGELFF
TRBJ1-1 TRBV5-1 CASSLAGRGVNTEAFF
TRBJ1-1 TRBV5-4 CASSSGIIAGTGFNTEAFF
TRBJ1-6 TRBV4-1 CASRERQGSSYNSPLHF
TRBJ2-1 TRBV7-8 CASSLDRQQPSYNEQFF
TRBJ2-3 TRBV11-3 CASSLDLGAGADTQYF
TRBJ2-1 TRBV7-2 CASSLDTSGGVLRLGEQFF